This TCR beta chain was sequenced in a study of vaccination and CD4 T cells after COVID-19. Study details: Researchers treated cells with overlapping spike peptides taken from SARS-CoV-2, HCoV-NL63, HCoV-OC43 and HCoV-229E.

V was shortened by 5 bases and J by 4 bases, with 12 bases between the two germline ends. This CDR3 is built from 13 residues. Germline-derived CDR1 and CDR2 are SEHNR and FQNEAQ (reference sequence). Remarks on this clonotype: What it binds is unknown.

Stated treatment: approximately 9-day PBMC culture with coronavirus spike peptide pools or control peptides (ViraFEST assay). The study sequenced cultured CD4+ T cell DNA using the Oncomine TCR Beta short-read assay. TCRdb itself ran the PCR reads through MiXCR, one entry per CDR3 protein. The repertoire has just over 3,000 distinct CDR3 sequences, 75% to 85% of them found once; the top ten carry over 25%. This sequence was found in a human donor who had recovered from COVID-19. Material: CD4+ T cells from blood, cultured in vitro. This chain joins TRBV7-9 and TRBJ2-7; D is ambiguous. The CDR3 DNA is TGTGCCAGCAGCCCTGGTTGGGCTTACGAGCAGTACTTC. Residues: CASSPGWAYEQYF. The full variable domain, its missing parts supplied by reference TRBV7-9 and TRBJ2-7, is DTGVSQNPRHKITKRGQNVTFRCDPISEHNRLYWYRQTLGQGPEFLTYFQNEAQLEKSRLLSDRFSAERPKGSFSTLEIQRTEQGDSAMYLCASSPGWAYEQYFGPGTRLTVT.